This TCR beta chain was captured in a study of T cells expressing NK-cell markers. As for the study in general: Of eight sequenced donors, seven were HCMV-seropositive and one HCMV-seronegative.

Per the germline V gene, CDR1 is LGHDT and CDR2 is YNNKEL (reference sequence). CDR3 length equals 11 residues. TCRdb reanalyzed the 5' RACE reads and collapses them to one entry per CDR3 protein, without DNA. In all, the sample yields approximately 460,000 distinct CDR3 sequences. The V gene is TRBV3-1, the J gene TRBJ2-1. The sequence derives from a woman between 18 and 70 years old in good health. Sequences were obtained from blood T cells: a sorted CD56 or NKG2C T cell subset, CD4+ or CD8+ T cells, or bulk PBMC T cells (not recorded which). The CDR3 loop is CASRSPIGQFF.